The clone carrying this T cell receptor beta chain was seen once. Its antigen remains unknown. The sample belongs to a study of regulatory T cells in long-lasting Graves disease. Whole-study context: Prior antithyroid drug treatment in newly diagnosed Graves' patients lasted under 3 months. Study results and limitations: The persistent group shared roughly 2,700 public clonotypes, more than the 966 shared by new patients. Persistent Graves' patients possessed reduced TCR diversity relative to recently diagnosed ones.

Time point given: newly diagnosed GD, antithyroid drugs for less than 3 months. RNA extracted from PBMCs served as the sequencing template. In each case, Graves' disease was diagnosed per American Thyroid Association guidelines. Arm-PCR with iRepertoire HTBI primers amplified the CDR3 regions for these TCR beta libraries. Using its own MiXCR run on the multiplex PCR reads, TCRdb lists one record per CDR3 protein. The repertoire holds 390,000 or so distinct CDR3 sequences, with over 9.5% as singletons. The sample also formed part of further work on T cells in Graves' hyperthyroidism and ophthalmopathy.

Sequencing was performed on peripheral blood mononuclear cells (PBMCs), taken at new diagnosis, from a patient treated with antithyroid drugs. The TCR originated in a woman aged 18-29 years with Graves disease.

The CDR3 nucleotides are TGTGCCAGTAGTATCGCCTGGAACTACAATGAGCAGTTCTTC. Protein product: CASSIAWNYNEQFF. The chain combines TRBV19 with TRBJ2-1; D gene uncertain. CDR1 and CDR2 (germline): LNHDA, SQIVND (reference sequence). The CDR3 totals 14 residues. V was cut by 3 bases and J by 3 bases, with 9 bases left in between. Complete variable domain (other parts from reference TRBV19 and TRBJ2-1): DGGITQSPKYLFRKEGQNVTLSCEQNLNHDAMYWYRQDPGQGLRLIYYSQIVNDFQKGDIAEGYSVSREKKESFPLTVTSAQKNPTAFYLCASSIAWNYNEQFFGPGTRLTVL.